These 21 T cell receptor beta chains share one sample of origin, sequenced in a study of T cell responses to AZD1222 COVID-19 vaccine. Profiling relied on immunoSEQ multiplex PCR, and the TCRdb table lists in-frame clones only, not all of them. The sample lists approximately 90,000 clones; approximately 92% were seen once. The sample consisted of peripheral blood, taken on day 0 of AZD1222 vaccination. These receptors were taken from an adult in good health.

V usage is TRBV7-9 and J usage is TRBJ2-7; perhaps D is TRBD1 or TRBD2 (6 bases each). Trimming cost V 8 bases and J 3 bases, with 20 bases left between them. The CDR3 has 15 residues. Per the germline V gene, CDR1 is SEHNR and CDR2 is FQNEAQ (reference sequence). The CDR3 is CASGLPARGSYEQYF. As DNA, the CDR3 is TGTGCCAGCGGACTACCGGCCAGGGGAAGCTACGAGCAGTACTTC.

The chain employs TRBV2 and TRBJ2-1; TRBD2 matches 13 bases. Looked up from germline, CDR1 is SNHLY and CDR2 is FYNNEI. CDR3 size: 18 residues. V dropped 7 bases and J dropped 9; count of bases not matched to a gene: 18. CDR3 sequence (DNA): TGTGCCAGCAAGGGCAGGGGCCAACTAGCGGGAGGGCCCGGTGAGCAGTTCTTC. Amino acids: CASKGRGQLAGGPGEQFF.

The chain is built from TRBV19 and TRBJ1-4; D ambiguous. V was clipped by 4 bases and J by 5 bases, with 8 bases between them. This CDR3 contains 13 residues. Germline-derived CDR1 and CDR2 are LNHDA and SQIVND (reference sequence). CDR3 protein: CASSNGANEKLFF. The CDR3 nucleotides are TGTGCCAGTAGTAACGGCGCGAATGAAAAACTGTTTTTT.

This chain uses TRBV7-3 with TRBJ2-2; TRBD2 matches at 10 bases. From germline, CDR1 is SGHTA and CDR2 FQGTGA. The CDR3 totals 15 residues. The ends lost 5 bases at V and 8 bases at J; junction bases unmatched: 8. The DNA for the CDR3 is TGTGCCAGCAGCCCCACAAGCGGGAGGGGAGGGGAGCTGTTTTTT. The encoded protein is CASSPTSGRGGELFF.

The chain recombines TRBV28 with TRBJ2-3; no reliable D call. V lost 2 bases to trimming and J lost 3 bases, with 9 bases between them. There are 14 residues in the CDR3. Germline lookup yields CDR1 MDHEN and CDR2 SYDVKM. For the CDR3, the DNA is TGTGCCAGCAGTTTAGGTCCCTCGACAGATACGCAGTATTTT. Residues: CASSLGPSTDTQYF.

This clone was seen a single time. The CDR3: CASSLDATPYNEQFF. In DNA form, the CDR3 reads TGTGCCAGCAGCTTGGACGCGACCCCTTACAATGAGCAGTTCTTC. V gene TRBV5-5 combines with J gene TRBJ2-1; D ambiguous. The CDR3 extends over 15 amino acids. Per germline, CDR1 SGHKS and CDR2 YYEKEE (reference sequence). Trimming removed 0 bases at V and 4 bases at J, with 11 bases between.

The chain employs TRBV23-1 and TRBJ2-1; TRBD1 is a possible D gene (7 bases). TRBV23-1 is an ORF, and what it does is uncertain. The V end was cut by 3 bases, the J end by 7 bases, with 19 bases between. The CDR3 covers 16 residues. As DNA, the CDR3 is TGCGCCAGCAGTCAGGGAGGCGCGGACAGGAAGAATGAGCAGTTCTTC. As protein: CASSQGGADRKNEQFF.

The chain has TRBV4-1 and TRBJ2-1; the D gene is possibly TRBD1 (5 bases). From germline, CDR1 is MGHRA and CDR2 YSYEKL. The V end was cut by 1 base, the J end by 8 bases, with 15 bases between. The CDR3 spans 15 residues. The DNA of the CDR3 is TGCGCCAGCAGCCAAGGAAGGGGCAGGGTCCATGAGCAGTTCTTC. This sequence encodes CASSQGRGRVHEQFF.

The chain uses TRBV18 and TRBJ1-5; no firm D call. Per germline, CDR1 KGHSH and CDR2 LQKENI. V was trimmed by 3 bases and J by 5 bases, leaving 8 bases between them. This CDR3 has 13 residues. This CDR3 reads CASSPLRDQPQHF. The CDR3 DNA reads TGTGCCAGCTCACCCCTTCGTGATCAGCCCCAGCATTTT.

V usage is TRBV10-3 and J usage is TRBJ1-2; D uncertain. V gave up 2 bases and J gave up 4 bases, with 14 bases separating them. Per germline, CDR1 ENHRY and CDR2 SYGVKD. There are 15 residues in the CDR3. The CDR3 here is CAISEGLTDSYGYTF. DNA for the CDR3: TGTGCCATCAGTGAGGGGCTTACAGACTCCTATGGCTACACCTTC.

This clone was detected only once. The CDR3 loop reads CAWSAGNEKLFF. The DNA of the CDR3 is TGTGCCTGGAGTGCAGGGAATGAAAAACTGTTTTTT. The J gene is TRBJ1-4, the V gene TRBV30, with D maybe TRBD1 (5 bases). CDR1 is GTSNPN and CDR2 is SVGIG in the germline V gene (reference sequence). The CDR3 is 12 amino acids. Trimming stripped 1 base from V and 5 bases from J, with 5 bases between.

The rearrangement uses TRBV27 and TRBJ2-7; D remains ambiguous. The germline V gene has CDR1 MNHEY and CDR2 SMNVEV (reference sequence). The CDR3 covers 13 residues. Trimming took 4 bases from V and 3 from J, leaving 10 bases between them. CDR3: CASSWSPGYEQYF. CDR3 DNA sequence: TGTGCCAGCAGTTGGTCTCCGGGCTACGAGCAGTACTTC.

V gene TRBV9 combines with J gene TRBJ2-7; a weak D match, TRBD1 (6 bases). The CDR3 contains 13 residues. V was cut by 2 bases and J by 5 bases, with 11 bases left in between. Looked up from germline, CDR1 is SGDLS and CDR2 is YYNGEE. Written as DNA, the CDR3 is TGTGCCAGCAGCGTTATGACAGGCGACGAGCAGTACTTC. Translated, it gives CASSVMTGDEQYF.

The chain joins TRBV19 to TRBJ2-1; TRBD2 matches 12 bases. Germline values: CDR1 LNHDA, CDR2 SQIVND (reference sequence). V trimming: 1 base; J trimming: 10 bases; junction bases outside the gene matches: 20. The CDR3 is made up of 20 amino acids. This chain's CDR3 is CASSIALAGGPGTRKLEQFF. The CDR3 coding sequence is TGTGCCAGTAGTATAGCCCTAGCGGGGGGGCCGGGGACTAGGAAGCTAGAGCAGTTCTTC.

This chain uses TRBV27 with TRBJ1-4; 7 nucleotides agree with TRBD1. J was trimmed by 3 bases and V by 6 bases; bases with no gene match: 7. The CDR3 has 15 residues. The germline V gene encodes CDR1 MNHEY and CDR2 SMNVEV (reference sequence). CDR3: CASRGRQGPNEKLFF. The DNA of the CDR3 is TGTGCCAGCAGGGGACGACAGGGCCCTAATGAAAAACTGTTTTTT.

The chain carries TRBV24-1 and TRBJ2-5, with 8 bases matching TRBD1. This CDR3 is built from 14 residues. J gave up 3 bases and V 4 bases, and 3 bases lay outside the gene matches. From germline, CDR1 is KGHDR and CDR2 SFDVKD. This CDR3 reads CATSDPQGEETQYF. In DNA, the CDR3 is TGTGCCACCAGTGACCCACAGGGGGAAGAGACCCAGTACTTC.

CDR3 nucleotide sequence: TGTGCCAGCAGCTTAGACAGGGTCAATCAGCCCCAGCATTTT. Translation gives CASSLDRVNQPQHF. The chain uses TRBV7-9 and TRBJ1-5; D possibly corresponds to TRBD1 (6 bases). The V and J ends lost 1 base and 3 bases respectively, with 7 bases between them. Germline V CDR1 and CDR2: SEHNR, FQNEAQ (reference sequence). The CDR3 covers 14 residues.

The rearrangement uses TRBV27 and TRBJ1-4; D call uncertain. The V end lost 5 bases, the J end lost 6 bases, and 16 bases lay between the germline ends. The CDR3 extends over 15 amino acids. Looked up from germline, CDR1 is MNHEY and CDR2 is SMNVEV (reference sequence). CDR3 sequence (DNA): TGTGCCAGCAGTCTTATGGGTTGGAGAGATGAAAAACTGTTTTTT. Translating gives CASSLMGWRDEKLFF.

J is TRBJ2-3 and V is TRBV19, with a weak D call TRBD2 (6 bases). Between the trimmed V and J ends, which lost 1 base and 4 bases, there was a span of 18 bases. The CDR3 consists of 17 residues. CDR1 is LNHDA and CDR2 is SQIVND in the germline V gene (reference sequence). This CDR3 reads CASSIALGPTSADTQYF. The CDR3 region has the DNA TGTGCCAGTAGTATAGCCCTAGGCCCGACTAGTGCAGATACGCAGTATTTT.

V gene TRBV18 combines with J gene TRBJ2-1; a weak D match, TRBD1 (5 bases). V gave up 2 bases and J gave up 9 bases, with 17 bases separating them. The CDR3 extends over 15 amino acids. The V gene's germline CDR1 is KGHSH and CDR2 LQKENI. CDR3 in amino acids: CASSPSGQPSGEQFF. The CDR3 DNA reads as TGTGCCAGCTCACCATCAGGGCAGCCCTCGGGTGAGCAGTTCTTC.

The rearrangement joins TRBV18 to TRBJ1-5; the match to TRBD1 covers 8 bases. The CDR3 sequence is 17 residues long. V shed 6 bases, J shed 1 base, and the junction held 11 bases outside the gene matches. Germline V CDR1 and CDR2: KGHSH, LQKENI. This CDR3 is CASSQGRAGGSNQPQHF. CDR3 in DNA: TGTGCCAGCTCCCAAGGAAGGGCAGGGGGCAGCAATCAGCCCCAGCATTTT.